This T cell receptor (beta chain) was identified in a study of OX40 agonist ivuxolimab in advanced cancers. Per germline, CDR1 SGHRS and CDR2 YFSETQ. This CDR3 is 14 amino acids long. V was shortened by 1 base and J by 5 bases, with 10 bases between the two germline ends. Method: immunoSEQ multiplex PCR; TCRdb's copy keeps in-frame clones and lacks some. In the table there are 73,000 or so clones, roughly 86% of which are singletons. This clone has more than one count but fewer than ten. Sequencing was performed on CD4+ or CD8+ T cells sorted from blood, taken in a trial of the OX40 agonist ivuxolimab. The clonotype originates from an adult with an advanced solid tumor such as melanoma, head and neck, liver or kidney cancer. This sequence joins TRBV5-1 and TRBJ2-1; no reliable D call. The CDR3 sequence: CASSLTVLDNEQFF. In DNA, the CDR3 is TGCGCCAGCAGCTTGACGGTTTTGGACAATGAGCAGTTCTTC.